The rows below give T cell receptor beta chains drawn from one sample of a study of TIL therapy for anti-PD-1-resistant metastatic lung cancer. Assay used: immunoSEQ multiplex PCR; TCRdb lists only in-frame clones, some missing. Counted here are 55,000 to 70,000 clones, over 75% occurring once; the ten biggest clones make up approximately 2.4%. This material consisted of blood, taken at baseline. These TCRs come from a person between 25 and 80 years old with non-small cell lung cancer. Each CDR3 is given with its conserved first and last residue. D genes are given only for firm matches.

j_gene	d_gene	v_gene	CDR3nt	CDR3aa
TRBJ2-1	TRBD2	TRBV10-1	TGCGCCAGCAGCCCTTCCGGGACTAGCGGGAGGGCCGGTGAGCAGTTCTTC	CASSPSGTSGRAGEQFF
TRBJ2-3	TRBD2	TRBV15	TGTGCCACCAGCAGAGGTCAACTAGCGGGATATAGCACAGATACGCAGTATTTT	CATSRGQLAGYSTDTQYF
TRBJ2-1	TRBD2	TRBV11-2	TGTGCCAGCAGCCTAGCGGGGGGGCTGGGTGAGCAGTTCTTC	CASSLAGGLGEQFF
TRBJ1-5	-	TRBV2	TGTGCCAGCAGTGAGTATGTGTTCGAGCCCCAGCATTTT	CASSEYVFEPQHF
TRBJ2-3	-	TRBV5-1	TGCGCCAGCAGTCAGGAGTTCACAGATACGCAGTATTTT	CASSQEFTDTQYF
TRBJ2-7	-	TRBV4-1	TGCGCCAGCAGCCAAGACCGGGGCACCCGAAAAGGCTACGAGCAGTACTTC	CASSQDRGTRKGYEQYF
TRBJ2-1	-	TRBV7-2	TGTGCCAGCAGCTTAGCTTTTGAGCAGTTCTTC	CASSLAFEQFF
TRBJ2-1	-	TRBV7-3	TGTGCCAGCAGCGCAAGTGGGCGTGAGCAGTTCTTC	CASSASGREQFF
TRBJ2-6	-	TRBV3-1/TRBV3-2	TGTGCCGGCAGCCAGGCTGGGGCCAACGTCCTGACTTTC	CAGSQAGANVLTF
TRBJ2-4	-	TRBV5-4	TGTGCCAGCAGCTTAGGAGGGAGGAAAAACATTCAGTACTTC	CASSLGGRKNIQYF